One and the same sample provided the 5 T cell receptor beta chains below, sequenced in a study of graft-versus-host responses after intestinal transplantation. Libraries were prepared by immunoSEQ multiplex PCR; TCRdb keeps only in-frame clonotypes and omits some of them. The table has roughly 9,000 clones, 31% seen once. The sample in question was alloreactive CD4+ T cells from a mixed lymphocyte reaction culture, obtained before intestinal transplant. Sample subset: CFSE-low proliferating T cells sorted from approximately six-day pre-transplant mixed lymphocyte reaction (GvH or HvG direction). These receptors were obtained from a human patient who received an intestinal transplant.

This clone has only a few counts. Compared with germline, one end of the junction differs, possibly owing to a read error. The gene calls are TRBV6-1 and TRBJ2-2, with 9 bases that match TRBD1. Germline assignment: CDR1 MNHNS and CDR2 SASEGT. The CDR3 is 13 residues long. CDR3 protein: CAIGDRVPGELFF. DNA of the CDR3: TGCGCCATTGGGGACAGGGTACCCGGGGAGCTGTTTTTT.

The chain has TRBV5-1 and TRBJ1-5; possible D gene TRBD1, 5 bases. The germline gives CDR1 SGHRS, CDR2 YFSETQ. Trimming removed 2 bases at V and 5 bases at J, with 8 bases between. The CDR3 consists of 13 residues. In DNA, the CDR3 is TGCGCCAGCAGCTTAGCGGGGGATCAGCCCCAGCATTTT. Its protein product is CASSLAGDQPQHF.

This clone has only a few counts. The chain couples TRBV2 to TRBJ1-2; TRBD1 matches at 7 bases. The CDR3 totals 14 residues. J gave up 4 bases and V 7 bases, and 9 bases lay outside the gene matches. Looked up from germline, CDR1 is SNHLY and CDR2 is FYNNEI. The CDR3 sequence is CASKPGQTGYGYTF. The CDR3 region has the DNA TGTGCCAGCAAGCCGGGACAGACAGGCTATGGCTACACCTTC.

By its share, this clone is medium-sized. The J gene is TRBJ2-5, the V gene TRBV10-1; maybe TRBD2 (6 bases). V lost 9 bases to trimming and J lost 4 bases, with 12 bases between them. Germline loops: CDR1 WNHNN, CDR2 SYGVQD (reference sequence). The CDR3 is 12 amino acids. The CDR3, as DNA: TGCGCCAGACCAGTCGGGAGAGAGACCCAGTACTTC. It translates to CARPVGRETQYF.

This clone has more than one count but fewer than ten. The CDR3 sequence: CASSLESVYQPQHF. The CDR3 DNA sequence: TGCGCCAGCAGCTTGGAGTCGGTATATCAGCCCCAGCATTTT. V is TRBV5-1 and J is TRBJ1-5; D remains unclear. The germline CDR1 and CDR2 sequences are SGHRS and YFSETQ. CDR3 length equals 14 residues. The V end lost 0 bases, the J end lost 5 bases, and 9 bases lay between the germline ends.